A single TCR beta chain is shown here with its context. Its antigen is not known. Using immunoSEQ multiplex PCR, the repertoire was profiled, and TCRdb retains in-frame clones only, with some absent. The sample lists thousands of clones; over 80% were seen once. This sample is drawn from a study of immune evolution from preneoplasia to lung adenocarcinoma. Study outcomes and limitations: Top clone frequencies peaked in normal lung, apparently declining through invasive adenocarcinoma. Clonality was highest in normal lung, lower in later-stage lesions apparently.

Resections took place in Japan or China from about 2014 to 2017. H&E slides confirmed each diagnosis, reviewed by two pathologists independently. V lost 4 bases to trimming and J lost 4 bases, with 16 bases between them. Germline V lookup: CDR1 MGHRA, CDR2 YSYEKL. This CDR3 spans 15 amino acids. The sequencing sample was made of FFPE adjacent normal lung tissue. The TCR was taken from a person aged 35-50 years with lung adenocarcinoma. The rearrangement links TRBV4-1 to TRBJ1-2; a possible D gene is TRBD1 (5 bases). In DNA, the CDR3 is TGCGCCAGCAGCCGATCGGAGGGGTACGGCTATGGCTACACCTTC. Its translation: CASSRSEGYGYGYTF.